This paragraph covers one T cell receptor beta chain sequence. The repertoire was sequenced with immunoSEQ multiplex PCR; TCRdb's copy has only in-frame clones and lacks some. Of under 40,000 clones listed, about nine tenths are singletons. This sample was included in a study of PD-L1 blockade in urothelial cancer. On the study more broadly: Atezolizumab (1,200 mg intravenously every 3 weeks) began at some point between 2014 and 2016 for patients. Patients arrived having already received 0 to 3 prior chemotherapy regimens. Blood yielded a median of about 150,000 T cells per sample.

CDR1 and CDR2 from the germline V gene are MNHNS and SASEGT. V dropped 6 bases and J dropped 0; count of bases not matched to a gene: 6. CDR3 length: 16 amino acids. The TCR was taken from a man in his 70s with urothelial cancer. This material consisted of PBMCs, taken around atezolizumab (anti-PD-L1) treatment. The chain couples TRBV6-1 to TRBJ1-3, with 9 bases identical to TRBD1. The CDR3 loop is CASRETGGPSGNTIYF. In DNA form, the CDR3 reads TGTGCCAGCAGGGAAACAGGGGGCCCCTCTGGAAACACCATATATTTT.